This T cell receptor (beta chain) comes out of a study of blood T cells in healthy people across ages. CDR3 length: 12 residues. In regard to this clonotype: Its target is not known.

Study-level points and caveats: Because donor CMV status was unknown, expanded clonotype changes were possibly confounded. Whereas aged donors had fewer naive CD4+ cells, long-lived donors had more of them and higher diversity.

The second PCR ran roughly 6 to 11 cycles with a sample-barcoded 5' primer and J-beta primers. TCRdb called the 5' RACE reads again in MiXCR, with one record for every CDR3 protein. The sample lists approximately 1.5 million distinct CDR3 sequences, 40% to 45% occurring once. The rearrangement uses TRBV21-1 and TRBJ2-7. TRBV21-1 is flagged as a pseudogene. This sequence originates from a woman aged 18-29 years in good health. Sequenced: blood. The CDR3 is CASSCQEGEQYF. The CDR3 nucleotides read TGTGCCAGCAGCTGTCAGGAAGGCGAGCAGTACTTC.